The rows below give T cell receptor beta chains drawn from one sample of a study of blood T cell repertoires in COVID-19. Here immunoSEQ multiplex PCR was the method, and the copy in TCRdb shows in-frame clones only, minus some. In the table there are 70,000 or so clones, 80% to 90% of which are singletons. The sequencing input was peripheral blood. These receptors originate from a woman in her fifties or sixties with acute or convalescent COVID-19. Both conserved end residues are part of each CDR3. The D gene is left open where the match is weak. For some rows the clone size is stated as once, few or many, or as a class when expanded; others skip it.

TRBV12-5,TRBD1,TRBJ1-2,NA,CASGPKGQGYGYTF,TGTGCTAGTGGTCCAAAGGGACAGGGCTATGGCTACACCTTC
TRBV4-1,TRBD1,TRBJ1-1,NA,CASSHRRGQVNTEAFF,TGCGCCAGCAGCCACCGGAGGGGACAGGTGAACACTGAAGCTTTCTTT
TRBV7-2,NA,TRBJ2-7,NA,CASRSLSSVGLSSYEQYF,TGTGCCAGCAGAAGCCTCTCATCCGTGGGACTTAGCTCCTACGAGCAGTACTTC
TRBV24-1,TRBD1,TRBJ2-1,few,CATSDSRTGDNEQFF,TGTGCCACCAGTGATTCCCGGACAGGGGACAATGAGCAGTTCTTC
TRBV28,NA,TRBJ1-3,NA,CASGPDRSSGNTIYF,TGTGCCAGCGGACCTGACAGGAGCTCTGGAAACACCATATATTTT
TRBV3-1/TRBV3-2,TRBD1,TRBJ1-6,NA,CASRHTGARNNSPLHF,TGTGCCAGCAGGCACACAGGGGCGCGGAATAATTCACCCCTCCACTTT
TRBV4-2,NA,TRBJ2-6,NA,CASSQGTVSYSGANVLTF,TGTGCCAGCAGCCAAGGGACAGTTTCCTACTCTGGGGCCAACGTCCTGACTTTC
TRBV3-1/TRBV3-2,NA,TRBJ1-2,NA,CASSQVGGESGYTF,TGTGCCAGCAGCCAAGTAGGGGGAGAGAGTGGCTACACCTTC
TRBV4-3,NA,TRBJ1-2,NA,CASSQGAGLYGYTF,TGCGCCAGCAGCCAAGGGGCCGGACTATATGGCTACACCTTC
TRBV2,TRBD2,TRBJ2-3,NA,CASELGLAGRSSTDTQYF,TGTGCCAGCGAACTGGGACTAGCGGGCCGATCGAGCACAGATACGCAGTATTTT
TRBV2,TRBD1,TRBJ1-5,NA,CASSLQGDSNQPQHF,TGTGCCAGCAGTTTACAGGGGGATAGCAATCAGCCCCAGCATTTT
TRBV27,TRBD1,TRBJ1-4,few,CASSLTGINEKLFF,TGTGCCAGCAGTTTGACAGGGATAAACGAAAAACTGTTTTTT
TRBV19,TRBD2,TRBJ2-3,few,CASSRTSGRGTDTQYF,TGTGCCAGTTCCCGGACTAGCGGGAGGGGCACAGATACGCAGTATTTT
TRBV7-9,TRBD1,TRBJ1-4,NA,CASSFSGGEKLFF,TGTGCCAGCAGCTTTTCAGGGGGCGAAAAACTGTTTTTT
TRBV6-5,NA,TRBJ1-2,NA,CASSARGAYTF,TGTGCCAGCAGCGCGCGTGGGGCTTACACCTTC
TRBV19,NA,TRBJ2-1,NA,CASSGGTTSYNEQFF,TGTGCCAGTAGTGGGGGCACAACTTCCTACAATGAGCAGTTCTTC
TRBV6-1,NA,TRBJ1-3,NA,CASSEMAISGNTIYF,TGTGCCAGCAGTGAAATGGCCATCTCTGGAAACACCATATATTTT
TRBV7-8,TRBD1,TRBJ1-2,NA,CASSLRIGGTGLNTF,TGTGCCAGCAGCTTAAGAATAGGGGGGACAGGGTTGAACACCTTC
TRBV2,NA,TRBJ2-6,NA,CASSVEEPGANVLTF,TGTGCCAGCAGTGTGGAGGAGCCTGGGGCCAACGTCCTGACTTTC